This TCR beta chain was captured by sequencing in a study of cytomegalovirus exposure and HLA in healthy donors. Study-level points and caveats: Usually a TCR sequence was rare, but some public TCRs were found in many donors.

With respect to this clone: Antigen specificity is unknown.

Produced via immunoSEQ multiplex PCR; TCRdb's table is partial and in-frame only. The table includes hundreds of thousands of clones, 70% to 90% detected once. This receptor was identified in a woman between 18 and 30 years old in good health and CMV-seronegative. Sample: PBMCs.

CDR3 loop: CASRTASNQPQHF. As DNA, the CDR3 is TGTGCCAGCAGGACAGCGAGCAATCAGCCCCAGCATTTT. This chain uses TRBV6-1 with TRBJ1-5, with D perhaps TRBD1 (5 bases). Germline V gives CDR1 MNHNS, CDR2 SASEGT. The CDR3 extends over 13 amino acids. Trimming left V 6 bases short and J 1 base short, with 7 bases between.